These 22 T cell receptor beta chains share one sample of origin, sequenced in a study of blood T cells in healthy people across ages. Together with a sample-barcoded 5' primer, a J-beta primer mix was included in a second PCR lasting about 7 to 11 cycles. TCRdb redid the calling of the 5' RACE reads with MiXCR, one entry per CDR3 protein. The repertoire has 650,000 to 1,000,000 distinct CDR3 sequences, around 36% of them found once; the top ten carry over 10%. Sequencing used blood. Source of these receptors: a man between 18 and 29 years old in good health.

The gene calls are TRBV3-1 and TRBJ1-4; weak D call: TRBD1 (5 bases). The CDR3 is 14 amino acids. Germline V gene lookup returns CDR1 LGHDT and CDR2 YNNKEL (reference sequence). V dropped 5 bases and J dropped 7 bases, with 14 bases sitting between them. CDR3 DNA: TGTGCCAGCAGCTCCCGGGCGGGGGTTGAAAAACTGTTTTTT. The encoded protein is CASSSRAGVEKLFF.

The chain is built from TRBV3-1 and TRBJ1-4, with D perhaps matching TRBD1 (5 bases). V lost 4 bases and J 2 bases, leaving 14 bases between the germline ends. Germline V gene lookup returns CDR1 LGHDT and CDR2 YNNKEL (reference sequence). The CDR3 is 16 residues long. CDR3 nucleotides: TGTGCCAGCAGCCCCAGGGCTTACTCGACTAATGAAAAACTGTTTTTT. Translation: CASSPRAYSTNEKLFF.

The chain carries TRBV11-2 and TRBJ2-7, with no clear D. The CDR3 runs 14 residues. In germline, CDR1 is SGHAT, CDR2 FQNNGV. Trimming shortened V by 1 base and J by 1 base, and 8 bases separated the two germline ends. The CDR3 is CASSLVQTSYEQYF. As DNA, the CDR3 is TGTGCCAGCAGCTTAGTACAGACATCCTACGAGCAGTACTTC.

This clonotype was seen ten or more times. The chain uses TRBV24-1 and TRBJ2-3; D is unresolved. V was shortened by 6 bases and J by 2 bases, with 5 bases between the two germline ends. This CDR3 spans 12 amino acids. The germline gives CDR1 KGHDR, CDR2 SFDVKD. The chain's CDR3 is CATSPATDTQYF. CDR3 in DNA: TGTGCCACCAGTCCAGCCACAGATACGCAGTATTTT.

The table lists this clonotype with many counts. In DNA, the CDR3 is TGTGCCAGCAGTTTGGAGTTTAAGAGCTACACCTTC. Protein: CASSLEFKSYTF. This chain joins TRBV12-3 or TRBV12-4 and TRBJ1-2; unclear D gene. V was pared by 3 bases and J by 9 bases, with 11 bases between. The CDR3 length is 12 residues.

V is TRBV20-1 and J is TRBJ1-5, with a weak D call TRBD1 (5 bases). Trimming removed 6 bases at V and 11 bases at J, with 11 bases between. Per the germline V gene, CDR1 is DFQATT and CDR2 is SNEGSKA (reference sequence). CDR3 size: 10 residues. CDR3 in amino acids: CSALRGSQHF. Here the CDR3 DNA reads TGCAGTGCCTTGAGGGGTTCCCAGCATTTT.

The CDR3 sequence: CASATGQANEKLFF. The DNA for the CDR3 is TGTGCCAGCGCAACAGGGCAGGCTAATGAAAAACTGTTTTTT. The chain couples TRBV9 to TRBJ1-4; D perhaps matches TRBD1 (6 bases). CDR1 and CDR2 from the germline V gene are SGDLS and YYNGEE. This CDR3 comprises 14 residues. The ends were cut back, 7 bases at V and 3 bases at J, with 13 bases in the middle.

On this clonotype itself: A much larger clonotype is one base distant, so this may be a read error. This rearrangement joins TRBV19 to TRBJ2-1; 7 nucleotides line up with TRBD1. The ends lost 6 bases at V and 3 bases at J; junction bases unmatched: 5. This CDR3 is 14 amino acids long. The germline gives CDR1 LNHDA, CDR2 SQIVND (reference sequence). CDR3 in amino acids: CASRSAGGYNEQFF. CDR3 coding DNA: TGTGCCAGTAGGTCAGCAGGGGGCTACAATGAGCAGTTCTTC.

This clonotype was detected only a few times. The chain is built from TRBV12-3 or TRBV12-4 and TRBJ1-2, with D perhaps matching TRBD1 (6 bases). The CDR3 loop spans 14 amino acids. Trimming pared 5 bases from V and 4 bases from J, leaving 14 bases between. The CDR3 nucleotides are TGTGCCAGCAGTCCAAGACAGGCTAGCTATGGCTACACCTTC. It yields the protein CASSPRQASYGYTF.

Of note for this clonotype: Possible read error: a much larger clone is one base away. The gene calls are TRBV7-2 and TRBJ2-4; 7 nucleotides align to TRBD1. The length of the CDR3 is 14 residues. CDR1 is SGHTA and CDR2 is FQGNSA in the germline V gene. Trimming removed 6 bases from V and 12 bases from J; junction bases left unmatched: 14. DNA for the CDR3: TGTGCCAGCAGTTCACGTAGTGGACAGGACAGTCAGTACTTC. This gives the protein CASSSRSGQDSQYF.

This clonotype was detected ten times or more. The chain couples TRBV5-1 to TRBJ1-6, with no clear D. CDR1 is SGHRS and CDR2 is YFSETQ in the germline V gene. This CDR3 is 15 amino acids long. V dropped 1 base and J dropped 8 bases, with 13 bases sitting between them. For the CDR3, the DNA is TGCGCCAGCAGCTTGAGGGTCGGCAGCGATTCACCCCTCCACTTT. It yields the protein CASSLRVGSDSPLHF.

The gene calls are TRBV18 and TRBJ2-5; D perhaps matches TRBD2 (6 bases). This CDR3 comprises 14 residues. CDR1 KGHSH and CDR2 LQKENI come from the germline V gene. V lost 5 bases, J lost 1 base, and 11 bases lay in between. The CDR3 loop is CASSKAGSQETQYF. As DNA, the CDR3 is TGTGCCAGCTCAAAGGCGGGGAGCCAAGAGACCCAGTACTTC.

This CDR3 is CASSLTAGAQETQYF. CDR3 nucleotides: TGCGCCAGCAGCTTGACCGCAGGGGCCCAAGAGACCCAGTACTTC. J is TRBJ2-5 and V is TRBV5-1; a possible D gene is TRBD1 (6 bases). Germline V lookup: CDR1 SGHRS, CDR2 YFSETQ. The CDR3 totals 15 residues. Between the trimmed V and J ends, which lost 1 base and 1 base, there was a span of 11 bases. Variable domain in full (rest from reference TRBV5-1 and TRBJ2-5): KAGVTQTPRYLIKTRGQQVTLSCSPISGHRSVSWYQQTPGQGLQFLFEYFSETQRNKGNFPGRFSGRQFSNSRSEMNVSTLELGDSALYLCASSLTAGAQETQYFGPGTRLLVL.

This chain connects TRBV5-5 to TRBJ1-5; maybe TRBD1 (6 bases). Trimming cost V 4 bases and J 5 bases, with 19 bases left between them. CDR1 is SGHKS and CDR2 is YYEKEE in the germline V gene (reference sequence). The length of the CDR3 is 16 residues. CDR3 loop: CASSRAFGTPYQPQHF. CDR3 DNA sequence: TGTGCCAGCAGCCGGGCCTTTGGGACACCTTATCAGCCCCAGCATTTT.

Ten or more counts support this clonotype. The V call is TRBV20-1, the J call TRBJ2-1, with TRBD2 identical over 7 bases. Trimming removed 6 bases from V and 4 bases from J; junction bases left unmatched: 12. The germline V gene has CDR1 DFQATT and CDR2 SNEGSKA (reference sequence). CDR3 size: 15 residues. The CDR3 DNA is TGCAGTGCCGCCTTCCCGGGGGGAGGGTACAATGAGCAGTTCTTC. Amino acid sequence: CSAAFPGGGYNEQFF.

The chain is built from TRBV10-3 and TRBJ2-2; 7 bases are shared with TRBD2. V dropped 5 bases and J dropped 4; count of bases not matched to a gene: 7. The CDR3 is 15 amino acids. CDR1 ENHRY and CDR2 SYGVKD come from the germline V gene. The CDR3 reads CAISPTSMSTGELFF. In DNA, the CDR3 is TGTGCCATCAGTCCGACTAGCATGAGCACCGGGGAGCTGTTTTTT.

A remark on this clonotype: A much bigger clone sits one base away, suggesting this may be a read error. The CDR3 spells CASSYPRGQGLQQYF. CDR3 nucleotide sequence: TGTGCCAGCAGTTACCCCAGGGGACAGGGCCTACAGCAGTACTTC. The chain combines TRBV6-2 or TRBV6-3 with TRBJ2-7; 9 bases line up with TRBD1. The V gene end was trimmed by 2 bases and the J gene end by 8 bases; junction bases not matched to a gene: 10. The CDR3 covers 15 residues. Germline loops: CDR1 MNHEY, CDR2 SVGEGT.

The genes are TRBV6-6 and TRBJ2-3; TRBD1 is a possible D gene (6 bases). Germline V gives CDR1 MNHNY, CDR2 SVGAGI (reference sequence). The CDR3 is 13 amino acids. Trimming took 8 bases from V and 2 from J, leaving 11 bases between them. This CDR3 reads CASLGQHTDTQYF. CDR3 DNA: TGTGCCAGCCTCGGACAGCACACAGATACGCAGTATTTT.

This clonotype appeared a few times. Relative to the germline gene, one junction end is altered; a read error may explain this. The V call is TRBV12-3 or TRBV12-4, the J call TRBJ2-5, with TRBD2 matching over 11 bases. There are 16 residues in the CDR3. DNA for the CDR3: TGTGCCAGCAGTTCGACTAGCGGGGTGTACCAAGAGACCCGGTACTTC. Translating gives CASSSTSGVYQETRYF.

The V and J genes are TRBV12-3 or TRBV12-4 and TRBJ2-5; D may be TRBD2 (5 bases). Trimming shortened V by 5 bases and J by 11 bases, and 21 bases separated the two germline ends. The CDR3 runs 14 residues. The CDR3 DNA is TGTGCCAGCAGTATTGGGGTCGGGGTGAATGAGCAGTACTTC. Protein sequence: CASSIGVGVNEQYF.

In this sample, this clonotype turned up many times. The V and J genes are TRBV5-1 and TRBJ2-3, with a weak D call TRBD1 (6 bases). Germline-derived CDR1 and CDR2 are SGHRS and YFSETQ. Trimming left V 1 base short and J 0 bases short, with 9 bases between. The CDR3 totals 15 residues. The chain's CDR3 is CASSLPTGSTDTQYF. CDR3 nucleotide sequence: TGCGCCAGCAGCTTGCCGACAGGTAGCACAGATACGCAGTATTTT.

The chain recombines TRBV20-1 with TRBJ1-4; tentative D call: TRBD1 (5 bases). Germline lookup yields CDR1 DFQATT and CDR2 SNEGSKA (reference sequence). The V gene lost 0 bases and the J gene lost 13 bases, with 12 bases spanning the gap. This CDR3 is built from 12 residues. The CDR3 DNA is TGCAGTGCTAGAGAAGAACAGGTTAGACTGTTTTTT. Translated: CSAREEQVRLFF.